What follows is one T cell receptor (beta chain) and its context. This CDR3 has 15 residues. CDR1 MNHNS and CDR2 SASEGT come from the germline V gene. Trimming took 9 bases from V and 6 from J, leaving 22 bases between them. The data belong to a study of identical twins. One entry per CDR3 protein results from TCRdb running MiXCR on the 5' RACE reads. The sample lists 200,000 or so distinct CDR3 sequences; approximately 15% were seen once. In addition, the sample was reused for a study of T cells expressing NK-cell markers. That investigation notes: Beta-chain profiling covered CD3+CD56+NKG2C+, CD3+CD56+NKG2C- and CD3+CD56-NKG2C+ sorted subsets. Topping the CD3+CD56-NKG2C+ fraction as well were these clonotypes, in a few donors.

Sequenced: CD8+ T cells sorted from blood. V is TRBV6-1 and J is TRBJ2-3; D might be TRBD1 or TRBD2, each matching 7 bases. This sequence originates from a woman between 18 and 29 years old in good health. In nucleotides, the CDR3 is TGTGCCAGTCGGGGGGTAGGGGGCGCGAGGGATACGCAGTATTTT. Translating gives CASRGVGGARDTQYF.